This T cell receptor (beta chain) was obtained from a study of T cell clonality in common variable immunodeficiency (dated by TCRdb to 2014 to 2015). The study at large found these results: According to the authors, figuring out what caused the increased clonality in CVID would require sequencing the repertoires of T cell subpopulations. TCRbeta clonality was higher in CVID subjects than in healthy controls (t-test p = 0.018), and the increase was most characteristic of about a third of subjects. Even though DNA input was equal, the average per sample came to about 74,000 unique sequences for controls compared with roughly 30,000 for CVID samples. Fewer deletions and N-nucleotide insertions were reportedly observed in CVID TCRbeta sequences, and highly modified clones with 13 or more V deletions were reportedly absent from CVID TCRbeta sequences. Correlations of repertoire features with clinical complications were constrained by heterogeneity among patients within the CVID cohort. Fewer TCRbeta clones were shared among CVID subjects than among healthy controls (p < 0.0001).

Predominantly Caucasian heritage was noted among both the CVID patients and the healthy controls. Heparinized peripheral whole blood samples of roughly 5 to 8 ml were obtained from each donor. TCRbeta CDR3 repertoires were sequenced from genomic DNA of adults with common variable immune deficiency (CVID) and healthy adult controls. There were around 22 healthy adult volunteers in the control group (approximately 12 female and ten or so male), ranging in age from about 23 to 66 years, with a mean age of nearly 35. Diluted blood was density-centrifuged over Hypaque 1077 or Ficoll-Paque to isolate peripheral blood mononuclear cells. Genomic DNA was obtained from unsorted mononuclear cells using either Qiagen column purification or a centrifugation-based method. For sequencing input, CVID and control samples contributed equivalent amounts of genomic DNA. For every sample, a 60 bp segment covering the rearranged TCRbeta CDR3 region was amplified and then sequenced. TCRbeta amplification used the immunoSEQ assay, a bias-corrected multiplex PCR with high-throughput sequencing. Regarding the original processing steps: Each unique nucleotide sequence was treated as a clone and annotated with V, D and J genes, copy number and frequency. Sequences were labeled productive if in frame, and non-productive if out of frame or containing stop codons. Clonality was calculated from Shannon's entropy as previously described. The predicted amino acid sequences of productive clones were used to derive mean CDR3 Kyte-Doolittle hydropathy. Hierarchical clustering of scaled V gene usage was performed with the R hclust function using Manhattan distance and complete linkage. Sharing of clones by CDR3 amino acid sequence was evaluated by resampling 12 repertoires per group over 100 rounds. Repertoires were searched for more than 55 published EBV-specific and 245 published CMV-specific TCRbeta sequences. A couple of CVID samples that yielded fewer than 10,000 sequences were excluded from the analysis, so 42 CVID repertoires were retained. The table was pulled from immuneACCESS by TCRdb, which kept in-frame rearrangements only. Such tables lose some clones; where checked, under half of the loss comes from unresolved V genes, and the rest has no known cause. D and trimming come from the DNA, and the V and J calls and clone size come from that table. In this sample, under 50,000 clones appear, none counted once only. The ten largest account for approximately 2% of the sample.

To note about this clone: The antigen it binds to is not known. Sequencing ends 3 residues short of the CDR3 end; the germline J gene provides the rest.

CDR1 and CDR2, looked up from the germline V gene (reference sequence), are GTSNPN and SVGIG. From the cysteine up to the phenylalanine, the CDR3 has a length of 14 residues. The CDR3 was read in part: 33 bases, with the frame set at base 1. The clonotype originates from a person aged 18-69 years in good health. Recombination connected TRBV30 to TRBJ1-2; the best D guess is TRBD1, with 5 bases matching. Sequenced: peripheral blood mononuclear cells. CDR3 loop: CAWAGLAVVNDYTF. The DNA read from the CDR3 is TGTGCCTGGGCGGGACTAGCGGTTGTTAATGAC.